This entry lists 26 T cell receptor beta chains sequenced from one sample in a study of control samples from healthy donors and cancer patients. This table comes from immunoSEQ multiplex PCR, and its TCRdb copy is limited to in-frame clones, with some not included. The data contain some 150,000 clones, roughly 95% of them singletons. Sequencing used blood. The receptors shown here come from a woman younger than 45 in good health.

The rearrangement links TRBV15 to TRBJ2-2, with D uncertain. Germline V gene lookup returns CDR1 LNHNV and CDR2 YYDKDF (reference sequence). The length of the CDR3 is 13 residues. V shed 5 bases and J shed 5 bases, with 9 bases lying between them. For the CDR3, the DNA is TGTGCCACCAGCCCGTCCCGAACCGGGGAGCTGTTTTTT. The encoded protein is CATSPSRTGELFF.

The chain recombines TRBV11-2 with TRBJ1-1; the D gene is possibly TRBD1 (6 bases). With 5 bases removed from V and 2 bases from J, the gap between germline ends came to 12 bases. CDR1 and CDR2 (germline): SGHAT, FQNNGV. The CDR3 runs to 14 residues. The CDR3 spells CASSPRGFNTEAFF. CDR3 DNA sequence: TGTGCCAGCAGCCCCAGGGGCTTCAACACTGAAGCTTTCTTT.

The chain carries TRBV6-5 and TRBJ2-7; tentatively, D is TRBD1 or TRBD2 (5 bases each). The CDR3 covers 14 residues. Trimming stripped 7 bases from V and 6 bases from J, with 19 bases between. CDR1 MNHEY and CDR2 SVGAGI come from the germline V gene. CDR3 region: CASNILGTTSEQYF. CDR3 DNA: TGTGCCAGCAACATATTGGGGACGACCTCCGAGCAGTACTTC.

The chain carries TRBV5-1 and TRBJ2-5, with 8 bases lining up with TRBD1. This CDR3 has 14 residues. Germline CDR1 SGHRS, CDR2 YFSETQ. V was clipped by 2 bases and J by 3 bases; unmatched bases: 3. The CDR3: CASSFMTGEETQYF. The CDR3 DNA is TGCGCCAGCAGCTTTATGACAGGGGAAGAGACCCAGTACTTC.

The V call is TRBV27, the J call TRBJ2-1, with TRBD1 matching 8 bases. Germline CDR1 MNHEY, CDR2 SMNVEV (reference sequence). The CDR3 has 16 residues. With 4 bases clipped from V and 8 bases from J, the junction kept 13 bases outside the gene matches. The chain's CDR3 is CASSSPGTGIFDEQFF. In DNA, the CDR3 is TGTGCCAGCAGTTCGCCAGGGACAGGTATTTTCGATGAGCAGTTCTTC.

J is TRBJ1-2 and V is TRBV27; D perhaps matches TRBD1 (5 bases). Deletions cut 3 bases from V and 4 bases from J, with 9 bases between. From germline, CDR1 is MNHEY and CDR2 SMNVEV (reference sequence). This CDR3 contains 13 residues. The CDR3 bases are TGTGCCAGCAGTTTCCAGGGAGGCTATGGCTACACCTTC. Its protein is CASSFQGGYGYTF.

V gene TRBV5-1 combines with J gene TRBJ1-2, with D unresolved. The CDR3 runs to 15 residues. The V end was cut by 4 bases, the J end by 4 bases, with 17 bases between. Per germline, CDR1 SGHRS and CDR2 YFSETQ. The CDR3 DNA is TGCGCCAGCAGCAAGGACCAAGGCGGGTTCTATGGCTACACCTTC. Translating it yields CASSKDQGGFYGYTF.

The chain joins TRBV3-1 (or the pseudogene TRBV3-2) to TRBJ1-2, with D perhaps matching TRBD1 (6 bases). V was trimmed by 1 base and J by 8 bases, leaving 11 bases between them. CDR1 and CDR2 (germline): LGHDT, YNNKEL (reference sequence). The CDR3 consists of 13 residues. CDR3 loop: CASSQVGGGGYTF. For the CDR3, the DNA is TGTGCCAGCAGCCAAGTAGGGGGTGGCGGCTACACCTTC.

This chain connects TRBV4-2 to TRBJ2-2; 8 bases match TRBD2. Germline trimming cut 1 base from V and 5 bases from J; bases unmatched to any gene: 9. The CDR3 contains 17 residues. In germline, CDR1 is LGHNA, CDR2 YNFKEQ. CDR3 amino acids: CASSQAGSSGRTGELFF. DNA of the CDR3: TGTGCCAGCAGCCAAGCAGGTTCGAGCGGGAGAACCGGGGAGCTGTTTTTT.

The rearrangement uses TRBV4-1 and TRBJ1-4; 7 bases are a match to TRBD1. J was trimmed by 3 bases and V by 0 bases; bases with no gene match: 4. This CDR3 is 16 amino acids long. CDR1 and CDR2 (germline): MGHRA, YSYEKL. CDR3 sequence: CASSQDAGTANEKLFF. As DNA, the CDR3 is TGCGCCAGCAGCCAAGATGCGGGGACAGCTAATGAAAAACTGTTTTTT.

This chain joins TRBV4-2 and TRBJ1-6, with unresolved D. Germline loops: CDR1 LGHNA, CDR2 YNFKEQ. The length of the CDR3 is 13 residues. V lost 3 bases, J lost 6 bases, and 6 bases lay in between. CDR3 sequence: CASSHLSNSPLHF. CDR3 DNA sequence: TGTGCCAGCAGCCACCTAAGTAATTCACCCCTCCACTTT.

V and J are TRBV2 and TRBJ2-1, with D unclear. The V end lost 2 bases, the J end lost 8 bases, and 4 bases lay between the germline ends. From germline, CDR1 is SNHLY and CDR2 FYNNEI. The CDR3 is made up of 11 amino acids. DNA of the CDR3: TGTGCCAGCAGTGAACCGGATGAGCAGTTCTTC. Its translation: CASSEPDEQFF.

Here the CDR3 reads CASSLAYSGGYTF. CDR3 nucleotide sequence: TGTGCCAGCAGCTTAGCTTACAGCGGCGGCTACACCTTC. V is TRBV11-2 and J is TRBJ1-2; D is undetermined. The V end lost 1 base, the J end lost 8 bases, and 11 bases lay between the germline ends. The germline gives CDR1 SGHAT, CDR2 FQNNGV. The CDR3 covers 13 residues.

V and J are TRBV6-5 and TRBJ2-1; TRBD2 might be the D (6 bases). Germline CDR1 is MNHEY and CDR2 is SVGAGI. Trimming removed 7 bases at V and 5 bases at J, with 15 bases between. This CDR3 has 14 amino acids. CDR3 loop: CASNRDLPNNEQFF. CDR3 nucleotide sequence: TGTGCCAGCAACCGGGACTTACCAAACAATGAGCAGTTCTTC.

J is TRBJ1-1 and V is TRBV4-1, with a tentative D call TRBD1 (5 bases). The CDR3 sequence is 16 residues long. The germline V gene encodes CDR1 MGHRA and CDR2 YSYEKL. Trimming took 1 base from V and 5 from J, leaving 17 bases between them. CDR3 region: CASSQGFGQGGTEAFF. The CDR3 DNA follows: TGCGCCAGCAGCCAAGGGTTTGGGCAGGGTGGGACTGAAGCTTTCTTT.

The CDR3 reads CASSRSAGFNQPQHF. DNA for the CDR3: TGTGCCAGCAGCCGTAGTGCCGGCTTCAATCAGCCCCAGCATTTT. The genes are TRBV7-9 and TRBJ1-5, with D unresolved. V was shortened by 5 bases and J by 3 bases, with 14 bases between the two germline ends. Germline lookup yields CDR1 SEHNR and CDR2 FQNEAQ (reference sequence). This CDR3 is built from 15 residues.

The CDR3 loop reads CAVVHKVAYEQYF. CDR3 DNA sequence: TGTGCCGTGGTGCATAAGGTAGCCTACGAGCAGTACTTC. The V call is TRBV30, the J call TRBJ2-7; D ambiguous. Deletions cut 8 bases from V and 2 bases from J, with 16 bases between. Germline V gene data show CDR1 as GTSNPN and CDR2 as SVGIG (reference sequence). The CDR3 consists of 13 residues.

V gene TRBV7-2 combines with J gene TRBJ1-2, with 8 nucleotides matching TRBD1. This CDR3 has 14 amino acids. Germline CDR1 SGHTA, CDR2 FQGNSA. With V trimmed by 2 bases and J by 4 bases, 3 bases remained unmatched. CDR3 sequence reads: CASSLQGAFYGYTF. CDR3 nucleotides: TGTGCCAGCAGCTTACAGGGGGCTTTCTATGGCTACACCTTC. Full variable domain (rest looked up from reference TRBV7-2 and TRBJ1-2): GAGVSQSPSNKVTEKGKDVELRCDPISGHTALYWYRQSLGQGLEFLIYFQGNSAPDKSGLPSDRFSAERTGGSVSTLTIQRTQQEDSAVYLCASSLQGAFYGYTFGSGTRLTVV.

The chain carries TRBV10-3 and TRBJ2-1, with 10 nucleotides matching TRBD1. This CDR3 has 14 amino acids. Germline V gene lookup returns CDR1 ENHRY and CDR2 SYGVKD. The V and J ends lost 6 bases and 5 bases, in that order; junction bases with no gene match: 4. CDR3 nucleotide sequence: TGTGCCATCAGCGCCGGGACAGGGGACAATGAGCAGTTCTTC. Encoded protein: CAISAGTGDNEQFF.

The V call is TRBV6-5, the J call TRBJ2-5; D is possibly TRBD1 or TRBD2 (5 bases each). V lost 0 bases, J lost 5 bases, and 16 bases lay in between. The CDR3 covers 16 residues. Germline V gene sequence: CDR1 MNHEY, CDR2 SVGAGI. The CDR3 loop reads CASSYSGAPLGETQYF. CDR3 nucleotides: TGTGCCAGCAGTTACTCAGGGGCCCCACTAGGGGAGACCCAGTACTTC.

The genes are TRBV7-9 and TRBJ2-7; 7 nucleotides line up with TRBD2. The CDR3 consists of 16 residues. Germline V gives CDR1 SEHNR, CDR2 FQNEAQ (reference sequence). After removal of 0 bases from V and 2 bases from J, the junction contained 7 bases not matched to a gene. CDR3 region: CASSLAGGPSAYEQYF. CDR3 bases: TGTGCCAGCAGCTTAGCGGGAGGGCCTAGCGCCTACGAGCAGTACTTC.

The chain uses TRBV9 and TRBJ1-6; D not resolved. The CDR3 contains 13 residues. Germline values: CDR1 SGDLS, CDR2 YYNGEE. The V end lost 4 bases, the J end lost 1 base, and 3 bases lay between the germline ends. The CDR3 coding sequence is TGTGCCAGCAGCCTTTCCTATAATTCACCCCTCCACTTT. Its translation is CASSLSYNSPLHF.

The chain couples TRBV6-2 or TRBV6-3 to TRBJ1-4, with D perhaps matching TRBD1 (6 bases). CDR1 is MNHEY, CDR2 SVGEGT, per germline. This CDR3 is 15 amino acids long. The V gene lost 5 bases and the J gene lost 3 bases, with 13 bases spanning the gap. The CDR3 DNA reads TGTGCCAGCAGTGATGGGGGGGCGGCTAATGAAAAACTGTTTTTT. Amino acids: CASSDGGAANEKLFF.

This clone is a singleton in its sample. The chain couples TRBV10-2 to TRBJ2-5, with D perhaps matching TRBD1 (6 bases). The V gene lost 2 bases and the J gene lost 5 bases, with 18 bases spanning the gap. CDR3 length equals 16 residues. The germline V gene encodes CDR1 WSHSY and CDR2 SAAADI. The CDR3 is CASSETGWTLQETQYF. The CDR3 region has the DNA TGCGCCAGCAGTGAGACAGGGTGGACACTCCAGGAGACCCAGTACTTC.

The rearrangement uses TRBV7-6 and TRBJ2-1, with no clear D. The CDR3 runs 15 residues. In germline, CDR1 is SGHVS, CDR2 FNYEAQ. Trimming shortened V by 1 base and J by 6 bases, and 13 bases separated the two germline ends. The CDR3 is CASSLEQTLSNEQFF. CDR3 sequence (DNA): TGTGCCAGCAGCTTAGAGCAGACCCTCTCCAATGAGCAGTTCTTC.

The gene calls are TRBV13 and TRBJ1-4; D remains ambiguous. CDR3 size: 15 residues. Trimming removed 3 bases at V and 1 base at J, with 9 bases between. The germline V gene has CDR1 PRHDT and CDR2 FYEKMQ (reference sequence). This CDR3 reads CASSLSTVTNEKLFF. Here the CDR3 DNA reads TGTGCCAGCAGCTTGTCAACTGTAACTAATGAAAAACTGTTTTTT.